One sample yielded the 30 T cell receptor beta chains listed below, sequenced in a study of blood T cell repertoires in COVID-19. TCRdb's table, derived via immunoSEQ multiplex PCR, lists solely in-frame clones and lacks some. This sample has about 280,000 clones, with approximately 85% found just once. Sequencing was done on a sample of peripheral blood. The receptors were gathered from a man aged 45 to 65 with active or convalescent COVID-19.

The chain combines TRBV7-8 with TRBJ1-1, with 11 bases matching TRBD1. Looked up from germline, CDR1 is SGHVS and CDR2 is FQNEAQ. V shed 4 bases, J shed 1 base, and the junction held 8 bases outside the gene matches. This CDR3 contains 17 residues. The CDR3: CASSSRRDRGENTEAFF. DNA of the CDR3: TGTGCCAGCAGCTCGCGCCGGGACAGGGGGGAGAACACTGAAGCTTTCTTT. Variable domain in full (rest from reference TRBV7-8 and TRBJ1-1): GAGVSQSPRYKVAKRGQDVALRCDPISGHVSLFWYQQALGQGPEFLTYFQNEAQLDKSGLPSDRFFAERPEGSVSTLKIQRTQQEDSAVYLCASSSRRDRGENTEAFFGQGTRLTVV.

The gene calls are TRBV5-1 and TRBJ2-5; possibly TRBD1 for D (8 bases). V was pared by 4 bases and J by 5 bases, with 21 bases between. The CDR3 has 16 amino acids. Germline V lookup: CDR1 SGHRS, CDR2 YFSETQ. CDR3 sequence reads: CASSPRGTGAGETQYF. In DNA form, the CDR3 reads TGCGCCAGCAGCCCGCGGGGGACAGGCGCCGGGGAGACCCAGTACTTC.

This chain joins TRBV11-3 and TRBJ1-5; TRBD1 aligns across 8 bases. The junction had 7 bases not matched to a gene; V was cut back by 1 base and J by 5 bases. Germline values: CDR1 SGHNT, CDR2 YENEEA. This CDR3 is built from 16 residues. As DNA, the CDR3 is TGTGCCAGCAGCTTAGTCTCGGACAGGGTTGATCAGCCCCAGCATTTT. The encoded protein is CASSLVSDRVDQPQHF.

The rearrangement links TRBV5-6 to TRBJ2-1, with 8 bases fitting TRBD2. Trimming took 2 bases from V and 3 from J; bases not matched to a gene: 4. Germline V gives CDR1 SGHDT, CDR2 YYEEEE. The CDR3 consists of 15 residues. CDR3: CASSFAGGRYNEQFF. The CDR3 DNA reads TGTGCCAGCAGCTTTGCGGGAGGACGCTACAATGAGCAGTTCTTC.

This chain uses TRBV7-8 with TRBJ2-1, with D uncertain. Per the germline V gene, CDR1 is SGHVS and CDR2 is FQNEAQ. The V gene lost 4 bases and the J gene lost 2 bases, with 15 bases spanning the gap. The CDR3 runs 16 residues. CDR3 bases: TGTGCCAGCAGCTCTTCACGACTTGCCGCCTACAATGAGCAGTTCTTC. Translated: CASSSSRLAAYNEQFF.

The J gene is TRBJ2-3, the V gene TRBV2, with 11 bases matching TRBD2. The CDR3 is 16 residues long. J gave up 3 bases and V 4 bases, and 6 bases lay outside the gene matches. CDR1 is SNHLY, CDR2 FYNNEI, per germline. CDR3 nucleotide sequence: TGTGCCAGCAGTGTTCGTCTAGCGGGAGGTACAGATACGCAGTATTTT. Its protein is CASSVRLAGGTDTQYF.

J is TRBJ2-7 and V is TRBV7-9; tentative D call: TRBD2 (5 bases). The germline V gene encodes CDR1 SEHNR and CDR2 FQNEAQ (reference sequence). This CDR3 has 13 amino acids. V was pared by 1 base and J by 3 bases, with 7 bases between. The DNA of the CDR3 is TGTGCCAGCAGCTTAGTAGGACTCTACGAGCAGTACTTC. Translated, it gives CASSLVGLYEQYF.

CDR3 DNA: TGTGCCAGCAGTGGGGAGGGACTAGGGGGAGACTACGAGCAGTACTTC. Translated: CASSGEGLGGDYEQYF. The chain carries TRBV25-1 and TRBJ2-7, with 8 bases fitting TRBD2. The trim removed 4 bases at V and 3 bases at J, leaving 11 bases unmatched. There are 16 residues in the CDR3. Germline V lookup: CDR1 MGHDK, CDR2 SYGVNS.

A few counts support this clone. This chain uses TRBV10-3 with TRBJ2-1, with 11 nucleotides matching TRBD2. The CDR3 has 19 residues. Trimming at V came to 0 bases and at J to 0 bases, leaving 7 bases not matched to a gene. The germline V gene has CDR1 ENHRY and CDR2 SYGVKD. CDR3 nucleotides: TGTGCCATCAGTGAGTCAGAGGGACTAGCGGATCACTCCTACAATGAGCAGTTCTTC. The encoded protein is CAISESEGLADHSYNEQFF.

The chain recombines TRBV6-4 with TRBJ2-1, with D perhaps matching TRBD2 (6 bases). The germline V gene has CDR1 MRHNA and CDR2 SNTAGT. Trimming shortened V by 6 bases and J by 1 base, and 19 bases separated the two germline ends. The CDR3 is 17 residues long. This CDR3 reads CASSLKGGPQSYNEQFF. In DNA, the CDR3 is TGTGCCAGCAGCCTAAAAGGAGGGCCACAATCCTACAATGAGCAGTTCTTC.

Worth noting for this clone: Mismatch with germline at one junction end may stem from a read error. The chain has TRBV27 and TRBJ2-2, with 8 bases matching TRBD2. Germline V gene lookup returns CDR1 MNHEY and CDR2 SMNVEV (reference sequence). The CDR3 contains 11 residues. In nucleotides, the CDR3 is TGTGCCAGTCGACGGGAGGGGGTGCTGTTTTTT. Its translation: CASRREGVLFF.

The chain couples TRBV7-8 to TRBJ2-5; 7 bases agree with TRBD2. The germline V gene encodes CDR1 SGHVS and CDR2 FQNEAQ. After removal of 2 bases from V and 5 bases from J, the junction contained 8 bases not matched to a gene. The CDR3 has 15 residues. DNA of the CDR3: TGTGCCAGCAGCTTAAGGAGACTAGCTTGGGAGACCCAGTACTTC. Encoded protein: CASSLRRLAWETQYF.

The chain recombines TRBV5-6 with TRBJ1-6; TRBD1 aligns across 10 bases. Germline V gene data show CDR1 as SGHDT and CDR2 as YYEEEE. The V segment lost 2 bases and the J segment 8 bases; nucleotides outside the gene matches: 10. The CDR3 runs 17 residues. The CDR3 loop reads CASSLFTGQGWHSPLHF. The CDR3 coding sequence is TGTGCCAGCAGCTTATTTACGGGACAGGGGTGGCATTCACCCCTCCACTTT.

V is TRBV27 and J is TRBJ2-4; D might be TRBD2 (7 bases). Germline-derived CDR1 and CDR2 are MNHEY and SMNVEV (reference sequence). Between the trimmed V and J ends, which lost 5 bases and 1 base, there was a span of 15 bases. This CDR3 spans 16 amino acids. The CDR3 sequence is CASSRGREKAKNIQYF. CDR3 nucleotides: TGTGCCAGCAGTCGGGGGCGGGAGAAGGCCAAAAACATTCAGTACTTC.

The chain is built from TRBV10-1 and TRBJ1-5; D is uncertain. Trimming removed 5 bases at V and 1 base at J, with 18 bases between. Germline V gene data show CDR1 as WNHNN and CDR2 as SYGVQD (reference sequence). This CDR3 has 17 amino acids. For the CDR3, the DNA is TGCGCCAGCAGTTTAACCAGCGGGAATCCAAGCAATCAGCCCCAGCATTTT. It is translated as CASSLTSGNPSNQPQHF.

The V gene is TRBV3-1 (or the pseudogene TRBV3-2), the J gene TRBJ1-1; no definite D call. The CDR3 is 13 amino acids. V dropped 1 base and J dropped 1 base, with 4 bases sitting between them. In germline, CDR1 is LGHDT, CDR2 YNNKEL (reference sequence). CDR3 protein: CASSQASNTEAFF. CDR3 coding DNA: TGTGCCAGCAGCCAAGCTTCGAACACTGAAGCTTTCTTT.

The chain combines TRBV9 with TRBJ1-6; unclear D gene. V lost 6 bases and J 7 bases, leaving 14 bases between the germline ends. CDR3 length equals 14 residues. The germline V gene has CDR1 SGDLS and CDR2 YYNGEE. In DNA, the CDR3 is TGTGCCAGCACCTTCGGACTTGAAAATTCACCCCTCCACTTT. Its protein is CASTFGLENSPLHF.

The chain has TRBV7-8 and TRBJ2-7, with 7 bases identical to TRBD2. Looked up from germline, CDR1 is SGHVS and CDR2 is FQNEAQ. The CDR3 is 14 residues long. V was clipped by 5 bases and J by 2 bases; unmatched bases: 6. In DNA, the CDR3 is TGTGCCAGCAGCCGAGGGGCGGGGGCCTACGAGCAGTACTTC. The encoded protein is CASSRGAGAYEQYF.

This sequence joins TRBV27 and TRBJ2-7; TRBD1 matches at 7 bases. The CDR3 runs to 13 residues. Germline CDR1 MNHEY, CDR2 SMNVEV (reference sequence). The ends lost 0 bases at V and 5 bases at J; junction bases unmatched: 1. CDR3 amino acids: CASSLSGGHEQYF. CDR3 in DNA: TGTGCCAGCAGTTTATCAGGGGGCCACGAGCAGTACTTC.

This clone was detected only once. This CDR3 is CASSRDRGAGYTF. The CDR3 nucleotides are TGTGCCAGCAGTCGGGACAGGGGAGCTGGCTACACCTTC. This chain links TRBV6-5 with TRBJ1-2; TRBD1 matches 10 bases. Looked up from germline, CDR1 is MNHEY and CDR2 is SVGAGI. This CDR3 has 13 residues. The V segment lost 5 bases and the J segment 7 bases; nucleotides outside the gene matches: 4.

This chain links TRBV6-5 with TRBJ2-2; a weak D match, TRBD1 (6 bases). The germline V gene has CDR1 MNHEY and CDR2 SVGAGI. This CDR3 has 15 amino acids. Deletions cut 8 bases from V and 6 bases from J, with 19 bases between. CDR3 nucleotides: TGTGCCAGCGTAGGGACATCTCAAGGGTCCGGGGAGCTGTTTTTT. This translates into CASVGTSQGSGELFF.

This chain joins TRBV5-6 and TRBJ2-5; 9 bases are shared with TRBD2. With 0 bases clipped from V and 2 bases from J, the junction kept 2 bases outside the gene matches. Germline V gene lookup returns CDR1 SGHDT and CDR2 YYEEEE. The CDR3 runs to 15 residues. The CDR3 reads CASSLALAGQETQYF. CDR3 bases: TGTGCCAGCAGCTTGGCGCTAGCGGGACAAGAGACCCAGTACTTC. Combining the CDR3 with reference TRBV5-6 and TRBJ2-5 gives the whole variable domain DAGVTQSPTHLIKTRGQQVTLRCSPKSGHDTVSWYQQALGQGPQFIFQYYEEEERQRGNFPDRFSGHQFPNYSSELNVNALLLGDSALYLCASSLALAGQETQYFGPGTRLLVL.

The genes are TRBV11-2 and TRBJ2-1; 8 positions agree with TRBD2. The germline CDR1 and CDR2 sequences are SGHAT and FQNNGV. The trim removed 1 base at V and 8 bases at J, leaving 13 bases unmatched. CDR3 size: 17 residues. As DNA, the CDR3 is TGTGCCAGCAGCTTAGTGTTTAGGGCGGGAGGCGGCGATGAGCAGTTCTTC. It encodes CASSLVFRAGGGDEQFF.

This rearrangement joins TRBV6-5 to TRBJ2-1, with TRBD2 matching over 10 bases. There are 15 residues in the CDR3. CDR1 is MNHEY, CDR2 SVGAGI, per germline. With V trimmed by 7 bases and J by 8 bases, 11 bases remained unmatched. CDR3: CASTLGVAGGYEQFF. The CDR3 region has the DNA TGTGCCAGCACCCTAGGGGTAGCGGGAGGTTATGAGCAGTTCTTC.

In this sample, this clone turned up once. The J gene is TRBJ2-1, the V gene TRBV28, with TRBD2 matching over 9 bases. V trimming: 6 bases; J trimming: 4 bases; junction bases outside the gene matches: 16. CDR3 size: 18 residues. Per germline, CDR1 MDHEN and CDR2 SYDVKM. The chain's CDR3 is CASRPTFGAGGTYNEQFF. In DNA, the CDR3 is TGTGCCAGCAGACCCACCTTTGGGGCGGGAGGGACATACAATGAGCAGTTCTTC.

This sequence joins TRBV4-1 and TRBJ2-1; no reliable D call. In germline, CDR1 is MGHRA, CDR2 YSYEKL. Trimming removed 0 bases from V and 5 bases from J, with 11 bases in between. CDR3 length: 15 residues. The chain's CDR3 is CASSQEAPPHNEQFF. For the CDR3, the DNA is TGCGCCAGCAGCCAAGAAGCACCGCCCCACAATGAGCAGTTCTTC.

This chain uses TRBV6-5 with TRBJ2-1; 8 nucleotides align to TRBD2. CDR1 and CDR2 from the germline V gene are MNHEY and SVGAGI. J was trimmed by 8 bases and V by 0 bases; bases with no gene match: 9. This CDR3 has 16 amino acids. CDR3 sequence: CASSYSTGTRGYEQFF. In DNA, the CDR3 is TGTGCCAGCAGTTACTCGACCGGGACTAGAGGGTATGAGCAGTTCTTC.

J is TRBJ1-3 and V is TRBV18; D is unclear. V lost 0 bases and J 4 bases, leaving 7 bases between the germline ends. The CDR3 spans 14 residues. Per germline, CDR1 KGHSH and CDR2 LQKENI. The CDR3 spells CASSPPVAGNTIYF. As DNA, the CDR3 is TGTGCCAGCTCACCACCGGTCGCGGGAAACACCATATATTTT.

This clone showed up just once. The chain links TRBV25-1 to TRBJ1-6, with 7 bases identical to TRBD1. After removal of 6 bases from V and 2 bases from J, the junction contained 1 base not matched to a gene. The CDR3 covers 14 residues. Germline V lookup: CDR1 MGHDK, CDR2 SYGVNS. The CDR3 sequence: CASRGTAYNSPLHF. CDR3 nucleotides: TGTGCCAGCAGAGGGACAGCCTATAATTCACCCCTCCACTTT. Complete variable domain (other parts from reference TRBV25-1 and TRBJ1-6): EADIYQTPRYLVIGTGKKITLECSQTMGHDKMYWYQQDPGMELHLIHYSYGVNSTEKGDLSSESTVSRIRTEHFPLTLESARPSHTSQYLCASRGTAYNSPLHFGNGTRLTVT.

As for this clone: Within the sample, other DNA sequences also encode this same CDR3. The rearrangement links TRBV7-9 to TRBJ1-2, with 8 bases fitting TRBD1. Germline V gives CDR1 SEHNR, CDR2 FQNEAQ (reference sequence). The CDR3 is 14 amino acids. The V gene end was trimmed by 1 base and the J gene end by 7 bases; junction bases not matched to a gene: 5. The CDR3 DNA reads as TGTGCCAGCAGCTTAGGGACAGGGACTTCTGGCTACACCTTC. This encodes CASSLGTGTSGYTF. Full variable domain (outside the CDR3, taken from reference TRBV7-9 and TRBJ1-2): DTGVSQNPRHKITKRGQNVTFRCDPISEHNRLYWYRQTLGQGPEFLTYFQNEAQLEKSRLLSDRFSAERPKGSFSTLEIQRTEQGDSAMYLCASSLGTGTSGYTFGSGTRLTVV.